These 26 T cell receptor beta chains were all obtained from the same sample, sequenced in a study of cytomegalovirus exposure and HLA in healthy donors. PCR employed 60 Vbeta and 13 Jbeta primers. The table came from immunoSEQ multiplex PCR; TCRdb's copy has only in-frame clones and leaves some out. The table lists some 270,000 clones, about 93% of them singletons. The source material was PBMCs. These TCRs come from a girl aged 2 to 10 in good health and CMV-seronegative.

This rearrangement joins TRBV6-5 to TRBJ1-1, with a possible D match to TRBD1 (5 bases). The CDR3 extends over 13 amino acids. The V and J ends lost 4 bases and 4 bases respectively, with 10 bases between them. Per germline, CDR1 MNHEY and CDR2 SVGAGI. CDR3 coding DNA: TGTGCCAGCAGTTGGGGGGTGAGCACTGAAGCTTTCTTT. Translating it yields CASSWGVSTEAFF.

The chain combines TRBV6-1 with TRBJ1-2; D is unresolved. The V gene's germline CDR1 is MNHNS and CDR2 SASEGT. The V end lost 2 bases, the J end lost 7 bases, and 8 bases lay between the germline ends. CDR3 length: 12 amino acids. This CDR3 is CASSETGIGYTF. In DNA, the CDR3 is TGTGCCAGCAGTGAAACGGGGATTGGCTACACCTTC.

V and J are TRBV15 and TRBJ2-1; 7 bases map to TRBD1. The CDR3 runs 17 residues. V was clipped by 1 base and J by 6 bases; unmatched bases: 12. Germline lookup yields CDR1 LNHNV and CDR2 YYDKDF (reference sequence). The CDR3 is CATSRGLGDRRGNEQFF. The CDR3, as DNA: TGTGCCACCAGCAGAGGTTTAGGGGACAGAAGAGGCAATGAGCAGTTCTTC.

As for this clone: At the DNA level, this CDR3 is encoded by other sequences in the same sample as well. The V and J genes are TRBV29-1 and TRBJ1-1; D ambiguous. Germline lookup yields CDR1 SQVTM and CDR2 ANQGSEA. The CDR3 loop spans 13 amino acids. The ends were cut back, 4 bases at V and 0 bases at J, with 9 bases in the middle. The CDR3 DNA reads as TGCAGCGTTGGAGGGAGGTTGAACACTGAAGCTTTCTTT. This encodes CSVGGRLNTEAFF.

This chain links TRBV4-1 with TRBJ2-7; 8 bases align to TRBD2. This CDR3 region has 16 residues. Germline V gene data show CDR1 as MGHRA and CDR2 as YSYEKL. After removal of 7 bases from V and 2 bases from J, the junction contained 13 bases not matched to a gene. Here the CDR3 DNA reads TGCGCCAGCAATCAGGAGGCGGGGGGTAGGACCTACGAGCAGTACTTC. Its translation is CASNQEAGGRTYEQYF.

This chain uses TRBV9 with TRBJ2-7; D perhaps matches TRBD1 (7 bases). V lost 4 bases to trimming and J lost 6 bases, with 17 bases between them. CDR1 SGDLS and CDR2 YYNGEE come from the germline V gene. This CDR3 comprises 14 residues. The CDR3 loop is CASSPEGSGGEQYF. CDR3 nucleotide sequence: TGTGCCAGCAGCCCGGAGGGTTCAGGGGGCGAGCAGTACTTC.

This rearrangement joins TRBV2 to TRBJ2-6; D gene unclear. CDR1 is SNHLY, CDR2 FYNNEI, per germline. V lost 4 bases to trimming and J lost 2 bases, with 6 bases between them. The CDR3 runs to 14 residues. The CDR3 loop is CASSAVTGANVLTF. The CDR3, as DNA: TGTGCCAGCAGTGCGGTAACTGGGGCCAACGTCCTGACTTTC.

The V call is TRBV11-2, the J call TRBJ2-1, with 9 nucleotides matching TRBD2. With 4 bases clipped from V and 6 bases from J, the junction kept 13 bases outside the gene matches. The CDR3 has 17 residues. CDR1 and CDR2 (germline): SGHAT, FQNNGV. The CDR3 nucleotides are TGTGCCAGCAGCTGGATGGGCGGGGGGGCCGGTGGCAATGAGCAGTTCTTC. It is translated as CASSWMGGGAGGNEQFF.

The chain combines TRBV2 with TRBJ1-1; D uncertain. Germline lookup yields CDR1 SNHLY and CDR2 FYNNEI. The CDR3 is 14 residues long. V lost 4 bases to trimming and J lost 5 bases, with 14 bases between them. The CDR3 spells CASSGAFGSTEAFF. The CDR3 region has the DNA TGTGCCAGCAGTGGTGCGTTCGGTAGTACTGAAGCTTTCTTT.

The chain joins TRBV6-5 to TRBJ1-5; D unclear. The CDR3 is made up of 13 amino acids. Germline V lookup: CDR1 MNHEY, CDR2 SVGAGI. The V end was cut by 4 bases, the J end by 0 bases, with 4 bases between. DNA of the CDR3: TGTGCCAGCAGTTCCTTTAGCAATCAGCCCCAGCATTTT. Protein sequence: CASSSFSNQPQHF.

V usage is TRBV10-1 and J usage is TRBJ2-5; tentative D call: TRBD2 (6 bases). This CDR3 is built from 14 residues. Germline CDR1 and CDR2: WNHNN and SYGVQD (reference sequence). V was shortened by 6 bases and J by 5 bases, with 16 bases between the two germline ends. CDR3 bases: TGCGCCAGCAGCTGGGACTTCTGGGGGGAGACCCAGTACTTC. It is translated as CASSWDFWGETQYF.

This chain connects TRBV6-6 to TRBJ2-3; D might be TRBD2 (5 bases). This CDR3 region has 15 residues. In germline, CDR1 is MNHNY, CDR2 SVGAGI (reference sequence). The V and J ends lost 2 bases and 3 bases respectively, with 12 bases between them. Written as DNA, the CDR3 is TGTGCCAGCAGTTACCGACCCGAGGGTACAGATACGCAGTATTTT. It specifies CASSYRPEGTDTQYF.

The rearrangement joins TRBV4-2 to TRBJ1-1; the D gene is possibly TRBD1 (6 bases). Germline V gene lookup returns CDR1 LGHNA and CDR2 YNFKEQ. With 4 bases removed from V and 1 base from J, the gap between germline ends came to 16 bases. This CDR3 has 16 amino acids. The CDR3 coding sequence is TGTGCCAGCAGCCCGAGGCCACAGGGAGCGAACACTGAAGCTTTCTTT. Protein: CASSPRPQGANTEAFF.

The rearrangement links TRBV19 to TRBJ2-1; TRBD2 matches at 10 bases. V lost 7 bases and J lost 9; bases outside the gene matches: 9. In germline, CDR1 is LNHDA, CDR2 SQIVND (reference sequence). The CDR3 totals 14 residues. CDR3 residues: CASIRASGSGEQFF. The CDR3 DNA reads TGTGCCAGTATTAGAGCTAGCGGGAGCGGTGAGCAGTTCTTC.

In its sample, this clone was seen a few times. The chain is built from TRBV30 and TRBJ1-1, with 8 bases that match TRBD1. This CDR3 spans 15 amino acids. Germline V CDR1 and CDR2: GTSNPN, SVGIG (reference sequence). The trim removed 2 bases at V and 1 base at J, leaving 6 bases unmatched. As DNA, the CDR3 is TGTGCCTGGAGTCTTCCGGGACAGGCGAACACTGAAGCTTTCTTT. It is translated as CAWSLPGQANTEAFF.

J is TRBJ2-2 and V is TRBV6-6; no reliable D call. Trimming took 4 bases from V and 6 from J, leaving 6 bases between them. This CDR3 is built from 12 residues. In germline, CDR1 is MNHNY, CDR2 SVGAGI (reference sequence). The CDR3, as DNA: TGTGCCAGCAGTTCCCTACCCGGGGAGCTGTTTTTT. Its translation: CASSSLPGELFF.

The J gene is TRBJ1-2, the V gene TRBV12-5, with 7 bases matching TRBD1. The CDR3 covers 16 residues. V gave up 6 bases and J gave up 1 base; unmatched junction bases: 11. Germline CDR1 LGHNT, CDR2 FRNRAP. The CDR3 is CASGPPPGTVNYGYTF. In DNA, the CDR3 is TGTGCTAGTGGACCACCCCCCGGGACAGTTAACTATGGCTACACCTTC.

This chain joins TRBV7-2 and TRBJ2-7, with a weak D call TRBD2 (6 bases). The CDR3 has 19 residues. CDR1 SGHTA and CDR2 FQGNSA come from the germline V gene. Trimming pared 2 bases from V and 0 bases from J, leaving 23 bases between. DNA of the CDR3: TGTGCCAGCAGCTTATCTGCTAACGGAGGGCCCCCAAGCTCCTACGAGCAGTACTTC. This encodes CASSLSANGGPPSSYEQYF.

The V and J genes are TRBV28 and TRBJ2-4; D might be TRBD2 (6 bases). Trimming shortened V by 8 bases and J by 1 base, and 18 bases separated the two germline ends. Germline CDR1 is MDHEN and CDR2 is SYDVKM. CDR3 size: 16 residues. The CDR3 sequence is CASCPGTLGAKNIQYF. Here the CDR3 DNA reads TGTGCCAGCTGCCCAGGGACTCTCGGGGCCAAAAACATTCAGTACTTC.

V usage is TRBV5-6 and J usage is TRBJ1-3; D perhaps matches TRBD1 (5 bases). From germline, CDR1 is SGHDT and CDR2 YYEEEE. There are 16 residues in the CDR3. V dropped 2 bases and J dropped 2 bases, with 14 bases sitting between them. The CDR3 spells CASSFLTGQAGNTIYF. CDR3 nucleotide sequence: TGTGCCAGCAGCTTCCTCACCGGACAAGCTGGAAACACCATATATTTT.

The CDR3 region is CARSSHPWGRDGYTF. CDR3 in DNA: TGTGCCAGAAGCTCCCATCCTTGGGGGAGGGATGGCTACACCTTC. V usage is TRBV5-3 and J usage is TRBJ1-2, with D possibly being TRBD1 (5 bases). TRBV5-3 is identified as an open reading frame with a role that is uncertain. The V and J ends lost 3 bases and 6 bases respectively, with 18 bases between them. CDR3 length: 15 residues.

The chain links TRBV6-6 to TRBJ1-1; 7 bases line up with TRBD1. The CDR3 has 13 amino acids. The V segment lost 6 bases and the J segment 4 bases; nucleotides outside the gene matches: 5. Germline CDR1 is MNHNY and CDR2 is SVGAGI (reference sequence). The DNA for the CDR3 is TGTGCCAGCAGGAACAGGGGTGGCACTGAAGCTTTCTTT. Translated: CASRNRGGTEAFF.

This clone was recorded many times. The genes are TRBV18 and TRBJ2-1; tentatively, D is TRBD2 (6 bases). This CDR3 is 17 amino acids long. Trimming left V 5 bases short and J 5 bases short, with 22 bases between. Germline assignment: CDR1 KGHSH and CDR2 LQKENI. The CDR3: CASSSTSFLGLDNEQFF. The CDR3 DNA reads as TGTGCCAGCTCATCGACTAGTTTCCTTGGGCTGGACAATGAGCAGTTCTTC.

V gene TRBV4-1 combines with J gene TRBJ1-3; D is unclear. The CDR3 extends over 10 amino acids. CDR1 is MGHRA, CDR2 YSYEKL, per germline. CDR3 protein: CAKTGNTIYF. Written as DNA, the CDR3 is TGCGCTAAAACTGGAAACACCATATATTTT.

The chain recombines TRBV19 with TRBJ1-5; the D gene is possibly TRBD1 (5 bases). The germline V gene encodes CDR1 LNHDA and CDR2 SQIVND (reference sequence). This CDR3 is built from 13 residues. The V and J ends lost 2 bases and 5 bases respectively, with 7 bases between them. In DNA form, the CDR3 reads TGTGCCAGTAGTATATGGGGCGATCAGCCCCAGCATTTT. As protein: CASSIWGDQPQHF. Based on the CDR3 plus reference TRBV19 and TRBJ1-5, the full variable domain is DGGITQSPKYLFRKEGQNVTLSCEQNLNHDAMYWYRQDPGQGLRLIYYSQIVNDFQKGDIAEGYSVSREKKESFPLTVTSAQKNPTAFYLCASSIWGDQPQHFGDGTRLSIL.

In this sample, this clone turned up a few times. This chain links TRBV29-1 with TRBJ2-3; 12 nucleotides match TRBD2. This CDR3 contains 15 residues. With 6 bases clipped from V and 5 bases from J, the junction kept 9 bases outside the gene matches. The germline gives CDR1 SQVTM, CDR2 ANQGSEA. The CDR3 nucleotides read TGCAGCGTGCCAGGACTAGCGGGACGGGTAGATACGCAGTATTTT. This sequence encodes CSVPGLAGRVDTQYF.